The present T cell receptor (beta chain) was sequenced within a study of shared clonotypes between healthy human individuals. Overall study results and limits: It was observed that 5% to 6.5% of naive CD4 clonotypes were shared across a handful of donors.

Remarks on this clone: Its antigen is as yet unknown.

Only in-frame clones appear in the TCRdb table, and some are missing; sequencing was by immunoSEQ multiplex PCR. The repertoire holds 2 million to 3 million clones, 80% to 95% seen once, with roughly 0.39% in the top ten. Germline V CDR1 and CDR2: SNHLY, FYNNEI. This CDR3 contains 14 residues. The V gene lost 7 bases and the J gene lost 2 bases, with 11 bases spanning the gap. This chain uses TRBV2 with TRBJ2-2; no clear D. The specimen was naive CD4+ T cells from PBMCs. The subset denotes: CD45RA+ positively selected. The receptor was derived from a man aged 18 to 29 in good health. Some clones in this sample may be carry-over from other donors' samples. CDR3 residues: CASKKDGNTGELFF. DNA for the CDR3: TGTGCCAGCAAAAAGGACGGTAACACCGGGGAGCTGTTTTTT. Variable domain in full (rest from reference TRBV2 and TRBJ2-2): EPEVTQTPSHQVTQMGQEVILRCVPISNHLYFYWYRQILGQKVEFLVSFYNNEISEKSEIFDDQFSVERPDGSNFTLKIRSTKLEDSAMYFCASKKDGNTGELFFGEGSRLTVL.